Each of the 2 T cell receptor beta chains below was sequenced from the same sample in a study of blood T cell repertoires in COVID-19. Sequenced by immunoSEQ multiplex PCR; TCRdb stores in-frame clones only, minus some. This sample has more than 400,000 clones, with roughly 85% found just once. Material for sequencing was peripheral blood. These receptors all stem from a human donor in a cohort sampled during active COVID-19.

This chain connects TRBV7-8 to TRBJ1-2; 7 nucleotides align to TRBD1. The V and J ends lost 5 bases and 5 bases, in that order; junction bases with no gene match: 8. Germline V CDR1 and CDR2: SGHVS, FQNEAQ. The CDR3 runs 14 residues. The chain's CDR3 is CASSQQGPLYGYTF. The CDR3 DNA is TGTGCCAGCAGCCAACAGGGGCCCCTATATGGCTACACCTTC.

This clone was counted between two and nine times. Distinct nucleotide sequences in the sample also encode this CDR3. This CDR3 is CASSESRGTGAYEQYF. The CDR3 DNA reads TGTGCCAGCAGTGAAAGCCGTGGGACAGGGGCGTACGAGCAGTACTTC. The chain is built from TRBV2 and TRBJ2-7; TRBD1 matches at 10 bases. Losses at the gene ends were 2 bases for V and 4 bases for J; bases not matched to a gene: 8. The CDR3 is 16 residues long. Germline CDR1 is SNHLY and CDR2 is FYNNEI.